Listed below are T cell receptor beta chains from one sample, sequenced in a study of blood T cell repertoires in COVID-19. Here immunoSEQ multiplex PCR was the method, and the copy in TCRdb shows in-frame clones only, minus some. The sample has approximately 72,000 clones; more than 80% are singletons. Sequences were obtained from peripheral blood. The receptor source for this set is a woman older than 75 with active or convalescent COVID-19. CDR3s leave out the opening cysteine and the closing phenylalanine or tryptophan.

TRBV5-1	ASRIKTGGSGNTIY
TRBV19	ASSRGEGHNQETQY
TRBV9	ASSGPQAYNSPLH
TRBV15	ATLPGDPRRKYGYT
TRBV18	ASSPGQGDATGELF
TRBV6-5	ASSYSSGRGNQPQH
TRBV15	ATAFPGTGGGETQY
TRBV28	ASSRYREMNTEAF
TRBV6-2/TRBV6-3	ASSKGTGISTDTQY
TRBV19	ASSFPPLEAF
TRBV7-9	ASTKMTGGAGGNEKLF
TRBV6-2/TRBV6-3	ASSDPRQMNTEAF
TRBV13	ASSFDRGVFGYT
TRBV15	ATSRAPGGNYGYT
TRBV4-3	ASSQWTGRDGYT
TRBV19	ASAGQSYNSPLH
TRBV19	ASSPDRADTGELF
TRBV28	ASRGDRGREWQY
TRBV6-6	ASIPSDRNTGELF
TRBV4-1	ASSQGQGAYYGYT
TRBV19	ASSIDSASGLNTGELF
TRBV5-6	ASSFSDDTQY
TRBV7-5	ARSTHPGGYNSPLH
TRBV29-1	SVEAGAYGYT
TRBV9	ASSVFAGTNTGELF